One and the same sample provided the 12 T cell receptor beta chains below, sequenced in a study of T cells after yellow fever vaccination. TCRdb re-derived calls from the 5' RACE reads in MiXCR, one entry per CDR3 protein. The data hold some 22,000 distinct CDR3 sequences, with 5.2% observed a single time. The sequences come from PBMCs, either bulk or a sorted T-cell subset (CD4+, CD8+, memory, or dextramer-sorted; not recorded which), collected roughly seven weeks after the first yellow fever vaccination. The receptors come from a man younger than 35 who received the YFV17D yellow fever vaccine.

This clonotype came up many times. V and J are TRBV7-6 and TRBJ2-3; D is unclear. The CDR3 is 12 residues long. V lost 5 bases, J lost 6 bases, and 9 bases lay in between. Germline V gene data show CDR1 as SGHVS and CDR2 as FNYEAQ. CDR3 in amino acids: CASSAYLDTQYF. In DNA, the CDR3 is TGTGCCAGCAGCGCCTACTTGGATACGCAGTATTTT.

This clonotype was counted at least ten times. This sequence joins TRBV5-4 and TRBJ2-3; perhaps D is TRBD1 or TRBD2 (6 bases each). With 4 bases removed from V and 1 base from J, the gap between germline ends came to 13 bases. Per the germline V gene, CDR1 is SGHNT and CDR2 is YYREEE (reference sequence). The CDR3 covers 15 residues. This CDR3 reads CASSGTGGGTDTQYF. The CDR3 DNA sequence: TGTGCCAGCAGCGGGACTGGGGGCGGCACAGATACGCAGTATTTT.

The sample holds many counts of this clonotype. The chain employs TRBV4-3 and TRBJ2-3, with unresolved D. The CDR3 spans 17 residues. Per the germline V gene, CDR1 is LGHNA and CDR2 is YSLEER. The V and J ends lost 1 base and 4 bases respectively, with 18 bases between them. The CDR3 region has the DNA TGCGCCAGCAGCCAAGGGGCGCAATTTAAGCTCCCAGATACGCAGTATTTT. This codes for CASSQGAQFKLPDTQYF.

This clonotype was detected ten times or more. The chain uses TRBV28 and TRBJ2-2; 7 bases are shared with TRBD1. The CDR3 is 16 amino acids. Germline trimming cut 5 bases from V and 6 bases from J; bases unmatched to any gene: 12. Germline V gives CDR1 MDHEN, CDR2 SYDVKM. The DNA of the CDR3 is TGTGCCAGCAGTACAGGGGCTAGGGGGATCGCCGGGGAGCTGTTTTTT. Protein product: CASSTGARGIAGELFF.

Many counts were recorded for this clonotype. J is TRBJ2-1 and V is TRBV11-2, with D perhaps matching TRBD2 (5 bases). The V gene lost 5 bases and the J gene lost 8 bases, with 19 bases spanning the gap. The CDR3 covers 15 residues. CDR1 and CDR2 from the germline V gene are SGHAT and FQNNGV. Here the CDR3 reads CASSRRIPPGDEQFF. The CDR3 DNA reads as TGTGCCAGCAGCCGTAGAATACCCCCCGGGGATGAGCAGTTCTTC.

At least ten counts were recorded for this clonotype. The rearrangement joins TRBV7-3 to TRBJ2-3; D uncertain. The germline V gene has CDR1 SGHTA and CDR2 FQGTGA. V was trimmed by 5 bases and J by 8 bases, leaving 17 bases between them. This CDR3 has 14 amino acids. CDR3 nucleotides: TGTGCCAGCAGCCAAGGCACGGCGCGCCCTACGCAGTATTTT. Its translation is CASSQGTARPTQYF.

At least ten counts were recorded for this clonotype. The CDR3 DNA reads as TGTGCCAGCAGCTTAGAGTGGGGGACTGAGCAGTTCTTC. It is translated as CASSLEWGTEQFF. The chain joins TRBV7-8 to TRBJ2-1, with D possibly called TRBD1 or TRBD2 (5 bases each). The CDR3 has 13 amino acids. From germline, CDR1 is SGHVS and CDR2 FQNEAQ. Trimming removed 1 base from V and 9 bases from J, with 10 bases in between. Supplemented by reference TRBV7-8 and TRBJ2-1, the full variable domain reads GAGVSQSPRYKVAKRGQDVALRCDPISGHVSLFWYQQALGQGPEFLTYFQNEAQLDKSGLPSDRFFAERPEGSVSTLKIQRTQQEDSAVYLCASSLEWGTEQFFGPGTRLTVL.

This clonotype was recorded at least ten times. The rearrangement uses TRBV15 and TRBJ1-5; no clear D. Trimming took off 3 bases at V and 5 bases at J, with 17 bases between the two ends. CDR3 length equals 16 residues. The germline V gene encodes CDR1 LNHNV and CDR2 YYDKDF (reference sequence). CDR3 DNA sequence: TGTGCCACCAGCAGTGGCCTCTGGCAGATCTATCAGCCCCAGCATTTT. Translation gives CATSSGLWQIYQPQHF.

In its sample, this clonotype was seen many times. V and J are TRBV7-8 and TRBJ1-6; D may be TRBD1 (5 bases). The CDR3 consists of 14 residues. CDR1 and CDR2 (germline): SGHVS, FQNEAQ. With 1 base removed from V and 8 bases from J, the gap between germline ends came to 9 bases. The DNA of the CDR3 is TGTGCCAGCAGCTTAGGGGACGGATATTCACCCCTCCACTTT. Protein sequence: CASSLGDGYSPLHF.

This clonotype came up many times. The chain couples TRBV9 to TRBJ1-5; no firm D call. The germline V gene has CDR1 SGDLS and CDR2 YYNGEE. This CDR3 is built from 14 residues. Trimming stripped 2 bases from V and 6 bases from J, with 12 bases between. The CDR3 sequence: CASSVSPGPQPQHF. Written as DNA, the CDR3 is TGTGCCAGCAGCGTTAGTCCGGGTCCTCAGCCCCAGCATTTT.

Ten or more counts support this clonotype. J is TRBJ2-7 and V is TRBV15; 10 bases are shared with TRBD1. This CDR3 is 16 amino acids long. CDR1 is LNHNV, CDR2 YYDKDF, per germline (reference sequence). V dropped 1 base and J dropped 2; count of bases not matched to a gene: 5. The CDR3 DNA sequence: TGTGCCACCAGCAGAGGGTCCGGGACAGGGGCCTACGAGCAGTACTTC. Protein product: CATSRGSGTGAYEQYF.

This clonotype was counted ten times or more. The chain uses TRBV5-6 and TRBJ2-3, with 10 bases that match TRBD2. The V gene's germline CDR1 is SGHDT and CDR2 YYEEEE. J gave up 0 bases and V 0 bases, and 10 bases lay outside the gene matches. There are 19 residues in the CDR3. CDR3: CASSLVGLAGDASTDTQYF. The CDR3 DNA sequence: TGTGCCAGCAGCTTGGTAGGTCTAGCGGGGGACGCTAGCACAGATACGCAGTATTTT.